The 4 T cell receptor beta chains below all came from one sample that was sequenced in a study of early T cells in non-severe SARS-CoV-2 infection. TCRdb analysed the 5' RACE reads with MiXCR anew, one entry per CDR3 protein. Of 50,000 to 60,000 distinct CDR3 sequences listed, less than 9.5% were seen once; the top ten hold 3.5% to 5%. The material was whole blood, obtained at baseline. The receptors originated from an adult who was a healthcare worker with PCR-confirmed SARS-CoV-2 infection or an uninfected control (not recorded which).

The gene calls are TRBV12-3 or TRBV12-4 and TRBJ1-3; D gene uncertain. The CDR3 contains 18 residues. V lost 7 bases and J 0 bases, leaving 22 bases between the germline ends. Here the CDR3 reads CASNNGSSSYYSGNTIYF. The CDR3 coding sequence is TGTGCCAGCAACAACGGCTCCAGCTCATACTACTCTGGAAACACCATATATTTT.

V gene TRBV24-1 combines with J gene TRBJ2-5; 9 bases agree with TRBD2. The length of the CDR3 is 15 residues. The V and J ends lost 3 bases and 4 bases, in that order; junction bases with no gene match: 5. Germline lookup yields CDR1 KGHDR and CDR2 SFDVKD. The CDR3 protein is CATSDQRGAGETQYF. DNA of the CDR3: TGTGCCACCAGTGATCAGCGGGGGGCCGGAGAGACCCAGTACTTC.

This clonotype was recorded at least ten times. The CDR3 DNA is TGTGCCAGCAACCCGGACAACACAGATACGCAGTATTTT. Amino acids: CASNPDNTDTQYF. This chain links TRBV7-9 with TRBJ2-3; D is possibly TRBD1 (5 bases). From germline, CDR1 is SEHNR and CDR2 FQNEAQ (reference sequence). V shed 7 bases and J shed 2 bases, with 10 bases lying between them. This CDR3 is 13 amino acids long. Combining the CDR3 with reference TRBV7-9 and TRBJ2-3 gives the whole variable domain DTGVSQNPRHKITKRGQNVTFRCDPISEHNRLYWYRQTLGQGPEFLTYFQNEAQLEKSRLLSDRFSAERPKGSFSTLEIQRTEQGDSAMYLCASNPDNTDTQYFGPGTRLTVL.

This clonotype was seen many times. The chain has TRBV7-9 and TRBJ1-1; D not certain. CDR1 is SEHNR, CDR2 FQNEAQ, per germline (reference sequence). This CDR3 region has 14 residues. V was shortened by 6 bases and J by 5 bases, with 16 bases between the two germline ends. CDR3 sequence: CASSSRGGRTEAFF. The CDR3 DNA reads as TGTGCCAGCAGTTCACGTGGTGGGAGGACTGAAGCTTTCTTT. Combining the CDR3 with reference TRBV7-9 and TRBJ1-1 gives the whole variable domain DTGVSQNPRHKITKRGQNVTFRCDPISEHNRLYWYRQTLGQGPEFLTYFQNEAQLEKSRLLSDRFSAERPKGSFSTLEIQRTEQGDSAMYLCASSSRGGRTEAFFGQGTRLTVV.